These T cell receptor beta chains were read from a single sample in a study of cytomegalovirus exposure and HLA in healthy donors. The table came from immunoSEQ multiplex PCR; TCRdb's copy has only in-frame clones and leaves some out. This sample carries 30,000 to 50,000 clones, almost 70% of them seen once, and the ten largest clones take approximately 3.5%. The sample was PBMCs. All receptors come from a man aged 40-50 years in good health and CMV-seronegative. Each CDR3 is given with its conserved first and last residue. The size entry is marked missing in some rows and otherwise reads once, few, many or a size class.

clone size	CDR3 length	V gene	J gene	CDR3 protein
NA	21	TRBV28	TRBJ2-3	CASSVIKGLAGGRIFTDTQYF
NA	17	TRBV7-9	TRBJ2-7	CASSSTRLDGISYEQYF
NA	14	TRBV6-5	TRBJ2-1	CASSYSTRGNEQFF
few	13	TRBV7-4	TRBJ2-7	CASSRDRGHEQYF
NA	13	TRBV30	TRBJ2-3	CAWSQGITDTQYF
NA	15	TRBV10-3	TRBJ2-2	CAISESGVDTGELFF
NA	16	TRBV4-1	TRBJ1-1	CASSQDIQASNTEAFF
NA	15	TRBV7-6	TRBJ2-2	CASSSYRGSTGELFF
NA	15	TRBV7-6	TRBJ2-2	CASSVVGRVTGELFF
NA	14	TRBV7-2	TRBJ2-7	CASSPTGFSYEQYF
NA	16	TRBV7-9	TRBJ2-5	CASSLAASGRTVTQYF
NA	14	TRBV30	TRBJ2-7	CAWSALQGVSEQYF
few	15	TRBV13	TRBJ1-1	CASSLGRGLNTEAFF
NA	14	TRBV12-5	TRBJ2-3	CASGLAGGLFAQYF
NA	13	TRBV6-5	TRBJ1-2	CASSSTQGNGYTF
NA	15	TRBV7-9	TRBJ1-5	CASSDSYRWDQPQHF
NA	14	TRBV30	TRBJ1-5	CAWSRTLSNQPQHF
few	14	TRBV6-1	TRBJ1-1	CASSEEPTNTEAFF
few	17	TRBV6-1	TRBJ1-5	CASSESFGTVGNQPQHF
NA	12	TRBV6-5	TRBJ1-4	CASSYTGEKLFF
few	14	TRBV29-1	TRBJ2-7	CSVKTGGDSYEQYF
NA	14	TRBV9	TRBJ1-5	CASSVGQFSQPQHF
NA	15	TRBV25-1	TRBJ1-4	CASSAIGQANEKLFF
NA	12	TRBV10-1	TRBJ2-7	CASEGTGARQYF
NA	17	TRBV13	TRBJ1-2	CASSLGAGGILSGGYTF
NA	14	TRBV15	TRBJ2-3	CATSSGGNTDTQYF
few	15	TRBV5-1	TRBJ1-2	CASSSTDRAPYGYTF
NA	14	TRBV2	TRBJ1-2	CASSEREGDYGYTF
once	15	TRBV6-1	TRBJ1-2	CASRSRQGHGVGYTF
few	13	TRBV29-1	TRBJ1-2	CSVETGGAYGYTF
NA	14	TRBV5-1	TRBJ1-2	CASSSDRGYGGYTF
few	14	TRBV29-1	TRBJ2-7	CSVYPGQGSHEQYF
NA	14	TRBV5-8	TRBJ2-7	CASSSGTGSYEQYF
NA	15	TRBV9	TRBJ1-5	CASSRSDSPRQPQHF
NA	17	TRBV7-9	TRBJ2-7	CASSPLVAGGHSYEQYF
once	17	TRBV28	TRBJ1-6	CASSSGQPSSYNSPLHF
NA	15	TRBV28	TRBJ2-3	CASSLAGRNTDTQYF
NA	16	TRBV14	TRBJ2-7	CASSRTSGAFPYEQYF
NA	15	TRBV2	TRBJ1-2	CASSDGAENNYGYTF
NA	15	TRBV7-8	TRBJ2-5	CASSRTRVVGETQYF
NA	14	TRBV5-1	TRBJ2-3	CASSLADPTDTQYF